This T cell receptor (beta chain) was captured in a study of tissue T cells after allogeneic stem cell transplantation. Findings and caveats of the study: Anatomically similar tissues had similar TCR repertoires within each patient. Few T cell clones were shared across patients, but motif clusters showed tissue-specific shared signatures.

Time point meaning: mouse harvest day 7 after allogeneic transplant. Mouse grafts combined 10^7 T-cell-depleted bone marrow cells with 10^6 splenic CD5+ T cells. Tissues came from B6→BALB/c major-mismatch GVHD mice at day 7 or 14. V dropped 6 bases and J dropped 4; count of bases not matched to a gene: 4. CDR1 and CDR2 from the germline V gene are KGHPV and FQNQEV (reference sequence). The CDR3 loop spans 15 amino acids. This clone was observed a few times. Its antigen is still unknown. Gene names follow the mouse nomenclature. The read ends 1 residue before the CDR3 terminus; that terminus is restored from the germline J gene. Libraries were prepared by immunoSEQ multiplex PCR; TCRdb keeps only in-frame clonotypes and omits some of them. The sample has thousands of clones, roughly half seen once.

J is TRBJ2-2 and V is TRBV26; 11 positions match TRBD1. Sequencing was done on a sample of lymph node tissue. The sequence was collected from a female BALB/c mouse given C57BL/6 T cells with graft-versus-host disease after an allogeneic hematopoietic cell transplant. The CDR3 loop is CASSRGQGGTGQLYF. CDR3 DNA (partial): TGTGCCAGCAGCCGGGGACAGGGGGGCACCGGGCAGCTCTAC.